This T cell receptor beta chain is drawn from a study of CD8+ T cells in alopecia areata. Sequencing used cDNA as its template, made by extracting RNA and reverse transcribing it. This table comes from immunoSEQ multiplex PCR, and its TCRdb copy is limited to in-frame clones, with some not included. Of roughly 60,000 clones in the sample, roughly 46% are singletons; the top ten hold approximately 50%. The V gene's germline CDR1 is SQVTM and CDR2 ANQGSEA. V lost 2 bases to trimming and J lost 7 bases, with 8 bases between them. This CDR3 comprises 11 residues. This clone occurred a few times. The clonotype was recovered from a human donor with alopecia areata. Sequenced input: NKG2D-low CD8+ T cells sorted from blood. The V gene is TRBV29-1, the J gene TRBJ1-2; no definite D call. The CDR3 DNA follows: TGCAGCGTTGAATCACGAGGTGGCTACACCTTC. It translates to CSVESRGGYTF.